This T cell receptor beta chain came from a study of blood T cell repertoires in COVID-19. Study as a whole: The origin of the acute and convalescent COVID-19 samples was the United States, Italy and Spain. T cells, B-cell-depleted T cells, or PBMCs supplied cDNA or gDNA.

CDR1 and CDR2 from the germline V gene are LGHDT and YNNKEL (reference sequence). This CDR3 contains 14 residues. V lost 6 bases to trimming and J lost 4 bases, with 10 bases between them. In the authors' methods: Scientists estimated how many nucleated cells there were by amplifying reference gene primers. Sequencing was performed with immunoSEQ multiplex PCR; in TCRdb, only in-frame clones are kept and a portion is missing. The V and J calls and the clone size are those of that table, but D and trimming were determined from the DNA. The sample consists of 200,000 to 250,000 clones, over 80% of them appearing once.

Material for sequencing was peripheral blood. This TCR came from a man under 40 who had recovered from COVID-19. The chain combines TRBV3-1 (or the pseudogene TRBV3-2) with TRBJ1-6, with TRBD1 as a possible D gene (6 bases). CDR3 DNA sequence: TGTGCCAGCAGTGGGACAAGATATAATTCACCCCTCCACTTT. As protein: CASSGTRYNSPLHF.